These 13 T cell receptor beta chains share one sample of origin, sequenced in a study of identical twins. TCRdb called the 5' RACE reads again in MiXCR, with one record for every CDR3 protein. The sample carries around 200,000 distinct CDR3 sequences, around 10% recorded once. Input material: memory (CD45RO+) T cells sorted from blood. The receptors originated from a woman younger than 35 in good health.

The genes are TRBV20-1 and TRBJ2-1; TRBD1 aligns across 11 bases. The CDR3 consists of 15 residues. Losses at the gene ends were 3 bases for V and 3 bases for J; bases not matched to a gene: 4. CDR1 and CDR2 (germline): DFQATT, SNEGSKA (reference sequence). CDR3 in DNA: TGCAGTGCTAGGGTGGGGACAGGGGGCTACAATGAGCAGTTCTTC. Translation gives CSARVGTGGYNEQFF.

The CDR3 region is CASSVAPLSSGANVLTF. DNA of the CDR3: TGTGCCAGCAGCGTAGCTCCCCTGAGCTCTGGGGCCAACGTCCTGACTTTC. The V and J genes are TRBV9 and TRBJ2-6; unclear D gene. V was clipped by 0 bases and J by 0 bases, with 10 bases between them. The CDR3 totals 17 residues. In germline, CDR1 is SGDLS, CDR2 YYNGEE.

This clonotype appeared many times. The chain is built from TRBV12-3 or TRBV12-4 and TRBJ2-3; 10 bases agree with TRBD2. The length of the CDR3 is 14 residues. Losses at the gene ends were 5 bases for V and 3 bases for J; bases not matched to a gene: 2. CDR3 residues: CASSTSGVTDTQYF. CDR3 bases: TGTGCCAGCAGTACTAGCGGGGTAACAGATACGCAGTATTTT.

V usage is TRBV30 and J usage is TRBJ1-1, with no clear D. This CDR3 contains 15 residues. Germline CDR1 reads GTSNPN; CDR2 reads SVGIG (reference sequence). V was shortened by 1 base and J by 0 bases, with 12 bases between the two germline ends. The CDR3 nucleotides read TGTGCCTGGAGTGCCCTTGAATGGATGAACACTGAAGCTTTCTTT. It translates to CAWSALEWMNTEAFF. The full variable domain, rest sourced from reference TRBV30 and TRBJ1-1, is SQTIHQWPATLVQPVGSPLSLECTVEGTSNPNLYWYRQAAGRGLQLLFYSVGIGQISSEVPQNLSASRPQDRQFILSSKKLLLSDSGFYLCAWSALEWMNTEAFFGQGTRLTVV.

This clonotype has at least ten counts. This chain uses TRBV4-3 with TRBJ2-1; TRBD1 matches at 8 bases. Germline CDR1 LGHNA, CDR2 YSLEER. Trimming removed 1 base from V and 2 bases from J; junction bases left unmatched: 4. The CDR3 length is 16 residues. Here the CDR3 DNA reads TGCGCCAGCAGCCAAGGCGACAGGGGTACCTACAATGAGCAGTTCTTC. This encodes CASSQGDRGTYNEQFF.

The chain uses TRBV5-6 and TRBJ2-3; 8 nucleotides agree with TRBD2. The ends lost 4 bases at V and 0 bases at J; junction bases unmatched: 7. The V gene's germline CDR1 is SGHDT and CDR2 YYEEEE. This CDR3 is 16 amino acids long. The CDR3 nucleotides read TGTGCCAGCAGCGGCCAAGCGGGGGCTAGCACAGATACGCAGTATTTT. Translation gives CASSGQAGASTDTQYF.

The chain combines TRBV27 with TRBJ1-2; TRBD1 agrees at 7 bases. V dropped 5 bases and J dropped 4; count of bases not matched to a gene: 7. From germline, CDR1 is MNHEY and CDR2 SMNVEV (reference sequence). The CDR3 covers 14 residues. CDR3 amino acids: CASSTPGQSYGYTF. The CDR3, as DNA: TGTGCCAGCAGTACCCCGGGACAGAGCTATGGCTACACCTTC.

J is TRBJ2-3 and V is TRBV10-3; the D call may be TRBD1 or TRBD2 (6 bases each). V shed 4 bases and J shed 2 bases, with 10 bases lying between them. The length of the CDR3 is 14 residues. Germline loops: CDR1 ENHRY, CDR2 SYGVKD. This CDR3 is CAISGRGTTDTQYF. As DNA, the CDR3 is TGTGCCATCAGTGGGAGGGGGACCACAGATACGCAGTATTTT.

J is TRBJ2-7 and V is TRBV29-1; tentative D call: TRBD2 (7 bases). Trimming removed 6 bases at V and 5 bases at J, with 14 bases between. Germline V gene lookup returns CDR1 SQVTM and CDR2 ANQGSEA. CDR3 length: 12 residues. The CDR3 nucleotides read TGCAGCGTGGGGGCGGGAGCGAACGAGCAGTACTTC. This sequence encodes CSVGAGANEQYF.

CDR3 sequence (DNA): TGTGCCAGCAGCCATGGGCAGGGGAACGAGCAGTACTTC. The encoded protein is CASSHGQGNEQYF. V is TRBV7-9 and J is TRBJ2-7; possible D gene TRBD1, 6 bases. The V end was cut by 5 bases, the J end by 5 bases, with 13 bases between. This CDR3 has 13 amino acids. Germline values: CDR1 SEHNR, CDR2 FQNEAQ (reference sequence).

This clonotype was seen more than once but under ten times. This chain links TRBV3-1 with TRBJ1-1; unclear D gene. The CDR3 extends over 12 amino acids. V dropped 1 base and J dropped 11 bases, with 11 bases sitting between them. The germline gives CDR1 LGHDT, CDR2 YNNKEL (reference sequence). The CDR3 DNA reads TGTGCCAGCAGCCAAGCCCAAATGTCGGCTTTCTTT. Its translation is CASSQAQMSAFF.

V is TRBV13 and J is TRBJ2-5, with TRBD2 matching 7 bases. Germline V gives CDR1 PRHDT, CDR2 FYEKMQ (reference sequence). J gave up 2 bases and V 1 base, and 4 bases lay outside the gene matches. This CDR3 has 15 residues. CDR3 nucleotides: TGTGCCAGCAGCTTAGAGCGGGAAGGGCAAGAGACCCAGTACTTC. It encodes CASSLEREGQETQYF. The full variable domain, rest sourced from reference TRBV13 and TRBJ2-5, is AAGVIQSPRHLIKEKRETATLKCYPIPRHDTVYWYQQGPGQDPQFLISFYEKMQSDKGSIPDRFSAQQFSDYHSELNMSSLELGDSALYFCASSLEREGQETQYFGPGTRLLVL.

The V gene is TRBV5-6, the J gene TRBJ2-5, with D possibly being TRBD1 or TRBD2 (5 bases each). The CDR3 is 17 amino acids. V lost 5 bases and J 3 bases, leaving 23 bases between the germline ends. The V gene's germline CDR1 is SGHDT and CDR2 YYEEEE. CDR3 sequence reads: CASRRTGLSIGEETQYF. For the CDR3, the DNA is TGTGCCAGCAGACGTACTGGACTTTCGATAGGGGAAGAGACCCAGTACTTC.